A selection of T cell receptor beta chains follows, all from one sample in a study of control samples from healthy donors and cancer patients. Measured with immunoSEQ multiplex PCR; TCRdb has only the in-frame clones, and not every one. The repertoire holds roughly 100,000 clones, with roughly 80% as singletons. Material: blood. These receptors all come from a woman aged 50 to 60 in good health. Both conserved end residues are part of each CDR3. Each record gives: clone size, V gene, D gene, J gene, CDR3 protein, CDR3 DNA. The D gene is left open where the match is weak. Clone size is shown for a subset of rows, as once, few, many or a class of expanded clone.

-	TRBV19	-	TRBJ1-1	CASSSGRRTEAFF	TGTGCCAGTAGTTCAGGACGTAGAACTGAAGCTTTCTTT
-	TRBV7-2	-	TRBJ2-5	CASSSGETQYF	TGTGCCAGCAGCTCGGGAGAGACCCAGTACTTC
-	TRBV15	-	TRBJ2-5	CATSRGSRQETQYF	TGTGCCACCAGCAGAGGGTCCCGGCAAGAGACCCAGTACTTC
-	TRBV5-1	-	TRBJ1-2	CASSVKAGAGYTF	TGCGCCAGCAGCGTCAAAGCAGGGGCCGGCTACACCTTC
-	TRBV27	-	TRBJ2-1	CASRGHKTSYNEQFF	TGTGCCAGCAGGGGGCACAAGACCTCATACAATGAGCAGTTCTTC
-	TRBV7-9	-	TRBJ2-7	CASSRSYEQYF	TGTGCCAGCAGCCGCTCCTACGAGCAGTACTTC
-	TRBV11-3	-	TRBJ2-4	CASSPGLGVAKNIQYF	TGTGCCAGCAGCCCAGGCTTGGGTGTAGCCAAAAACATTCAGTACTTC
-	TRBV11-3	-	TRBJ2-5	CASSPWTGAAQETQYF	TGTGCCAGCAGCCCATGGACTGGAGCGGCCCAAGAGACCCAGTACTTC
many	TRBV7-8	TRBD1	TRBJ1-2	CASSLRTGGAGYGYTF	TGTGCCAGCAGCTTAAGGACAGGGGGCGCGGGCTATGGCTACACCTTC
-	TRBV6-4	-	TRBJ1-1	CASRSGQNTEAFF	TGTGCCAGCAGGAGCGGACAGAACACTGAAGCTTTCTTT
few	TRBV15	-	TRBJ2-1	CATSRDSIAALSYNEQFF	TGTGCCACCAGCAGAGACTCGATAGCGGCCCTCTCCTACAATGAGCAGTTCTTC
-	TRBV19	-	TRBJ1-2	CASSIIGQSYGYTF	TGTGCCAGTAGTATAATCGGACAATCCTATGGCTACACCTTC
-	TRBV7-2	TRBD1	TRBJ2-7	CASSSGTGTYEQYF	TGTGCCAGCAGCTCCGGGACAGGGACCTACGAGCAGTACTTC
-	TRBV30	-	TRBJ2-7	CAWSVGGRGGYYEQYF	TGTGCCTGGAGTGTAGGGGGCAGGGGGGGCTACTACGAGCAGTACTTC
-	TRBV6-5	-	TRBJ1-5	CASSWGLGVGQPQHF	TGTGCCAGCAGTTGGGGACTAGGGGTTGGCCAGCCCCAGCATTTT
-	TRBV3-1/TRBV3-2	-	TRBJ2-7	CASSLRDWAYEQYF	TGTGCCAGCAGCCTCCGGGACTGGGCCTACGAGCAGTACTTC
-	TRBV30	-	TRBJ1-1	CAWNKPRLNTEAFF	TGTGCCTGGAATAAACCGAGATTGAACACTGAAGCTTTCTTT
-	TRBV11-3	-	TRBJ1-3	CASSLGTGGNTIYF	TGTGCCAGCAGCTTAGGGACTGGAGGAAACACCATATATTTT
-	TRBV5-1	-	TRBJ1-1	CASSLDPGGGTEAFF	TGCGCCAGCAGCTTGGACCCGGGTGGGGGCACTGAAGCTTTCTTT
-	TRBV6-5	-	TRBJ2-7	CASRIEAVPTGEQYF	TGTGCCAGCAGAATAGAGGCCGTCCCTACGGGAGAGCAGTACTTC